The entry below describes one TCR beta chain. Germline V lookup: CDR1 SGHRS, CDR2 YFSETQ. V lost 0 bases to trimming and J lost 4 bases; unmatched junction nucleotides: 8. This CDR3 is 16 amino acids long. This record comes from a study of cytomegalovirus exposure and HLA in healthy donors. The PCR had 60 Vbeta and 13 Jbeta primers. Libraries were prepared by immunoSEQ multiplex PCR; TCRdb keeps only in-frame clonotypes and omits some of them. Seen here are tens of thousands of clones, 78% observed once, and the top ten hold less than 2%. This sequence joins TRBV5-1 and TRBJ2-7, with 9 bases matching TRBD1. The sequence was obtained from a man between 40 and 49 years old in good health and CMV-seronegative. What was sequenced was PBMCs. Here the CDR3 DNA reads TGCGCCAGCAGCTTGGCCGGGACAGGGCCTATTTACGAGCAGTACTTC. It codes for CASSLAGTGPIYEQYF. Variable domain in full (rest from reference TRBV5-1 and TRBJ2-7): KAGVTQTPRYLIKTRGQQVTLSCSPISGHRSVSWYQQTPGQGLQFLFEYFSETQRNKGNFPGRFSGRQFSNSRSEMNVSTLELGDSALYLCASSLAGTGPIYEQYFGPGTRLTVT.